This is a list of T cell receptor beta chains from one sample in a study of T cell responses to AZD1222 COVID-19 vaccine. TCRdb keeps only in-frame clones here, not all; method: immunoSEQ multiplex PCR. The data show approximately 120,000 clones, about 89% seen once. The sample here was peripheral blood, taken on day 0 of AZD1222 vaccination. These TCRs come from an adult in good health. The CDR3 runs from the conserved cysteine through the conserved F or W. A D gene is named only where the DNA matches it firmly. Size tells how often a clone was seen (once, few, many) or the class of an expanded clone, and some rows leave it out.

J gene: TRBJ2-3
V gene: TRBV19
clone size: .
D gene: TRBD2
CDR3 protein: CASSSGSADTQYF
CDR3 DNA: TGTGCCAGTAGTAGCGGGAGTGCAGATACGCAGTATTTT

J gene: TRBJ1-5
V gene: TRBV7-6
clone size: once
D gene: TRBD1
CDR3 protein: CASSPDGTGRGGRNQPQHF
CDR3 DNA: TGTGCCAGCAGCCCTGATGGGACAGGGAGAGGCGGACGCAATCAGCCCCAGCATTTT

J gene: TRBJ2-2
V gene: TRBV5-4
clone size: .
D gene: TRBD2
CDR3 protein: CATPGLAGDTGELFF
CDR3 DNA: TGTGCCACCCCGGGACTAGCGGGAGACACCGGGGAGCTGTTTTTT

J gene: TRBJ2-7
V gene: TRBV10-3
clone size: .
D gene: .
CDR3 protein: CAISTSYEQYF
CDR3 DNA: TGTGCCATCAGTACCTCCTACGAGCAGTACTTC

J gene: TRBJ1-1
V gene: TRBV28
clone size: .
D gene: .
CDR3 protein: CASSLRGALPEAFF
CDR3 DNA: TGTGCCAGCAGTTTAAGGGGGGCCTTACCTGAAGCTTTCTTT

J gene: TRBJ1-1
V gene: TRBV19
clone size: .
D gene: .
CDR3 protein: CASSYRENTEAFF
CDR3 DNA: TGTGCCAGTAGTTACAGGGAGAACACTGAAGCTTTCTTT

J gene: TRBJ2-7
V gene: TRBV7-9
clone size: once
D gene: TRBD1
CDR3 protein: CASSLSGQTYEQYF
CDR3 DNA: TGTGCCAGCAGCTTATCGGGACAGACCTACGAGCAGTACTTC

J gene: TRBJ2-1
V gene: TRBV2
clone size: .
D gene: .
CDR3 protein: CASDQDGYNEQFF
CDR3 DNA: TGTGCCAGCGACCAGGACGGCTACAATGAGCAGTTCTTC

J gene: TRBJ1-1
V gene: TRBV19
clone size: .
D gene: TRBD1
CDR3 protein: CASSIAQGTEAFF
CDR3 DNA: TGTGCCAGTAGTATCGCACAGGGGACCGAAGCTTTCTTT

J gene: TRBJ1-2
V gene: TRBV14
clone size: once
D gene: TRBD1
CDR3 protein: CASSQDMTRGLGGYTF
CDR3 DNA: TGTGCCAGCAGCCAAGATATGACAAGGGGGCTCGGTGGCTACACCTTC

J gene: TRBJ2-2
V gene: TRBV19
clone size: .
D gene: .
CDR3 protein: CASSIGENTGELFF
CDR3 DNA: TGTGCCAGTAGTATAGGTGAAAACACCGGGGAGCTGTTTTTT

J gene: TRBJ1-1
V gene: TRBV11-2
clone size: .
D gene: .
CDR3 protein: CASRTEGGTEAFF
CDR3 DNA: TGTGCCAGCAGGACAGAAGGAGGCACTGAAGCTTTCTTT

J gene: TRBJ1-5
V gene: TRBV13
clone size: once
D gene: TRBD1
CDR3 protein: CASSSRKGASNQPQHF
CDR3 DNA: TGTGCCAGCAGCTCTCGTAAGGGGGCCTCCAATCAGCCCCAGCATTTT

J gene: TRBJ1-1
V gene: TRBV14
clone size: .
D gene: .
CDR3 protein: CASSQVAGSDTEAFF
CDR3 DNA: TGTGCCAGCAGCCAAGTAGCGGGATCGGACACTGAAGCTTTCTTT

J gene: TRBJ1-2
V gene: TRBV19
clone size: .
D gene: .
CDR3 protein: CASSPSRQAYGYTF
CDR3 DNA: TGTGCCAGTAGTCCCTCACGACAGGCTTATGGCTACACCTTC

J gene: TRBJ1-2
V gene: TRBV24-1
clone size: once
D gene: .
CDR3 protein: CATSGPGRDYGYTF
CDR3 DNA: TGTGCCACCAGTGGGCCAGGGAGGGACTATGGCTACACCTTC

J gene: TRBJ1-1
V gene: TRBV6-5
clone size: .
D gene: .
CDR3 protein: CASRPGAQGTTEAFF
CDR3 DNA: TGTGCCAGCAGGCCGGGTGCCCAGGGGACCACTGAAGCTTTCTTT

J gene: TRBJ2-1
V gene: TRBV27
clone size: .
D gene: TRBD1
CDR3 protein: CASSLWGPGQGTNEQFF
CDR3 DNA: TGTGCCAGCAGTTTATGGGGACCGGGACAGGGGACCAATGAGCAGTTCTTC

J gene: TRBJ2-7
V gene: TRBV2
clone size: .
D gene: .
CDR3 protein: CASSDLTEQVEQYF
CDR3 DNA: TGTGCCAGCAGTGACCTGACAGAACAAGTCGAGCAGTACTTC

J gene: TRBJ1-1
V gene: TRBV5-1
clone size: once
D gene: .
CDR3 protein: CASSTGVWGQTEAFF
CDR3 DNA: TGCGCCAGCAGCACCGGGGTTTGGGGGCAGACTGAAGCTTTCTTT

J gene: TRBJ1-6
V gene: TRBV6-6
clone size: .
D gene: .
CDR3 protein: CASSYAGELNSPLHF
CDR3 DNA: TGTGCCAGCAGTTACGCGGGGGAGCTGAATTCACCCCTCCACTTT

J gene: TRBJ1-1
V gene: TRBV4-3
clone size: .
D gene: TRBD1
CDR3 protein: CASSQDRVNTEAFF
CDR3 DNA: TGCGCCAGCAGCCAGGACAGGGTCAACACTGAAGCTTTCTTT

J gene: TRBJ1-1
V gene: TRBV19
clone size: .
D gene: TRBD1
CDR3 protein: CASRAGTDEAFF
CDR3 DNA: TGTGCCAGTAGAGCCGGGACAGATGAGGCTTTCTTT

J gene: TRBJ2-5
V gene: TRBV9
clone size: once
D gene: .
CDR3 protein: CASSDRNQETQYF
CDR3 DNA: TGTGCCAGCAGCGACAGGAACCAAGAGACCCAGTACTTC

J gene: TRBJ2-3
V gene: TRBV19
clone size: .
D gene: .
CDR3 protein: CASSRGVPSTDTQYF
CDR3 DNA: TGTGCCAGTAGTAGGGGAGTCCCTAGCACAGATACGCAGTATTTT

J gene: TRBJ1-1
V gene: TRBV10-2
clone size: .
D gene: TRBD1
CDR3 protein: CASSLDRGDTEAFF
CDR3 DNA: TGCGCCAGCAGCCTTGACAGGGGGGACACTGAAGCTTTCTTT

J gene: TRBJ1-1
V gene: TRBV5-4
clone size: .
D gene: .
CDR3 protein: CASSPGGHKNTEAFF
CDR3 DNA: TGTGCCAGCAGCCCTGGTGGGCACAAGAACACTGAAGCTTTCTTT

J gene: TRBJ1-2
V gene: TRBV9
clone size: .
D gene: .
CDR3 protein: CASSVASNYGYTF
CDR3 DNA: TGTGCCAGCAGCGTAGCTTCTAACTATGGCTACACCTTC

J gene: TRBJ1-2
V gene: TRBV6-5
clone size: .
D gene: .
CDR3 protein: CASSYSTGANYGYTF
CDR3 DNA: TGTGCCAGCAGTTACTCGACAGGAGCTAACTATGGCTACACCTTC

J gene: TRBJ1-1
V gene: TRBV6-5
clone size: .
D gene: TRBD1
CDR3 protein: CASSYRTGWNTEAFF
CDR3 DNA: TGTGCCAGCAGTTACAGGACAGGATGGAACACTGAAGCTTTCTTT

J gene: TRBJ1-2
V gene: TRBV15
clone size: once
D gene: .
CDR3 protein: CATSRDHRGHDNGYTF
CDR3 DNA: TGTGCCACCAGCAGAGACCATCGCGGGCACGATAATGGCTACACCTTC

J gene: TRBJ2-2
V gene: TRBV27
clone size: .
D gene: .
CDR3 protein: CASSWGSNTGELFF
CDR3 DNA: TGTGCCAGCAGTTGGGGGAGTAACACCGGGGAGCTGTTTTTT

J gene: TRBJ1-3
V gene: TRBV20-1
clone size: .
D gene: .
CDR3 protein: CSASEARVFGNTIYF
CDR3 DNA: TGCAGTGCTAGTGAGGCCAGGGTGTTTGGAAACACCATATATTTT

J gene: TRBJ1-1
V gene: TRBV27
clone size: .
D gene: .
CDR3 protein: CASSFGQGLVAFF
CDR3 DNA: TGTGCCAGCAGTTTCGGGCAGGGGTTGGTAGCTTTCTTT

J gene: TRBJ2-7
V gene: TRBV7-9
clone size: .
D gene: .
CDR3 protein: CASNTLKGEQYF
CDR3 DNA: TGTGCCAGCAACACTCTAAAGGGCGAGCAGTACTTC

J gene: TRBJ1-2
V gene: TRBV28
clone size: .
D gene: .
CDR3 protein: CASSALVYGYTF
CDR3 DNA: TGTGCCAGCAGTGCGTTGGTTTATGGCTACACCTTC

J gene: TRBJ1-1
V gene: TRBV6-6
clone size: .
D gene: .
CDR3 protein: CASSYSIGIYTEAFF
CDR3 DNA: TGTGCCAGCAGTTACTCGATCGGGATATACACTGAAGCTTTCTTT

J gene: TRBJ2-5
V gene: TRBV7-3
clone size: .
D gene: .
CDR3 protein: CASSNTGQTQYF
CDR3 DNA: TGTGCCAGCAGCAATACAGGGCAGACCCAGTACTTC

J gene: TRBJ1-2
V gene: TRBV19
clone size: .
D gene: .
CDR3 protein: CASSSYREGYTF
CDR3 DNA: TGTGCCAGTAGTAGCTACAGGGAAGGCTACACCTTC

J gene: TRBJ2-7
V gene: TRBV6-6
clone size: .
D gene: .
CDR3 protein: CASSYAQGISAYEQYF
CDR3 DNA: TGTGCCAGCAGTTACGCCCAGGGGATCTCGGCCTACGAGCAGTACTTC

J gene: TRBJ1-2
V gene: TRBV9
clone size: .
D gene: TRBD1
CDR3 protein: CASSPGQGYNYGYTF
CDR3 DNA: TGTGCCAGCAGCCCCGGACAGGGCTACAACTATGGCTACACCTTC

J gene: TRBJ2-1
V gene: TRBV9
clone size: few
D gene: .
CDR3 protein: CASSVDPLEQFF
CDR3 DNA: TGTGCCAGCAGCGTAGATCCACTAGAGCAGTTCTTC

J gene: TRBJ1-6
V gene: TRBV5-1
clone size: .
D gene: .
CDR3 protein: CASSLGGAHNSPLHF
CDR3 DNA: TGCGCCAGCAGCTTGGGGGGGGCGCATAATTCACCCCTCCACTTT

J gene: TRBJ1-2
V gene: TRBV7-9
clone size: .
D gene: .
CDR3 protein: CASSLEVAGVYGYTF
CDR3 DNA: TGTGCCAGCAGCTTAGAAGTTGCAGGGGTGTATGGCTACACCTTC

J gene: TRBJ2-1
V gene: TRBV5-1
clone size: once
D gene: TRBD1
CDR3 protein: CASSPGTGGYNEQFF
CDR3 DNA: TGCGCCAGCAGCCCCGGGACAGGGGGCTACAATGAGCAGTTCTTC